These T cell receptor beta chains were read from a single sample in a study of blood T cell repertoires in COVID-19. TCRdb keeps only in-frame clones here, not all; method: immunoSEQ multiplex PCR. The sample lists about 240,000 clones, 83% seen once, with more than 5.5% in the top ten. Sequencing was performed on peripheral blood. These receptors originate from a human donor in a cohort sampled during active COVID-19. Each CDR3 is given with its conserved first and last residue. Each record gives: J gene, V gene, clone size, D gene, CDR3 protein, CDR3 DNA. A D gene is named only where the DNA matches it firmly. Rows may omit the clone size; those that give it use once, few, many or a size class.

j_call: TRBJ1-3; v_call: TRBV5-1; clone_size: -; d_call: -; cdr3_aa: CASSNGDSGNTIYF; cdr3_nt: TGCGCCAGCAGCAATGGAGACTCTGGAAACACCATATATTTT
j_call: TRBJ1-4; v_call: TRBV3-1/TRBV3-2; clone_size: -; d_call: -; cdr3_aa: CASSQVGGTGDEKLFF; cdr3_nt: TGTGCCAGCAGCCAAGTTGGCGGGACGGGAGATGAAAAACTGTTTTTT
j_call: TRBJ1-2; v_call: TRBV25-1; clone_size: -; d_call: -; cdr3_aa: CASSDPTVGNGYTF; cdr3_nt: TGTGCCAGCAGTGATCCGACAGTTGGTAATGGCTACACCTTC
j_call: TRBJ2-7; v_call: TRBV19; clone_size: -; d_call: TRBD1; cdr3_aa: CATIERGTGVGYEQYF; cdr3_nt: TGTGCCACCATCGAACGCGGGACAGGGGTAGGCTACGAGCAGTACTTC
j_call: TRBJ1-6; v_call: TRBV7-9; clone_size: -; d_call: -; cdr3_aa: CASSLAYLVSPLHF; cdr3_nt: TGTGCCAGCAGCTTAGCCTATCTTGTTTCACCCCTCCACTTT
j_call: TRBJ2-7; v_call: TRBV4-2; clone_size: once; d_call: -; cdr3_aa: CASSQDGGHPYEQYF; cdr3_nt: TGTGCCAGCAGCCAAGATGGGGGCCACCCCTACGAGCAGTACTTC
j_call: TRBJ1-5; v_call: TRBV19; clone_size: once; d_call: TRBD1; cdr3_aa: CASSSDRADQPQHF; cdr3_nt: TGTGCCAGTAGCAGTGACAGGGCTGATCAGCCCCAGCATTTT
j_call: TRBJ1-2; v_call: TRBV2; clone_size: -; d_call: TRBD1; cdr3_aa: CASSEGGTGGYTF; cdr3_nt: TGTGCCAGCAGTGAAGGGGGGACAGGGGGCTACACCTTC
j_call: TRBJ1-1; v_call: TRBV6-4; clone_size: -; d_call: -; cdr3_aa: CASPRGGGGTEAFF; cdr3_nt: TGTGCCAGCCCACGCGGCGGGGGAGGCACTGAAGCTTTCTTT
j_call: TRBJ2-4; v_call: TRBV2; clone_size: -; d_call: -; cdr3_aa: CASSQGGPNIQYF; cdr3_nt: TGTGCCAGCAGCCAGGGGGGACCAAACATTCAGTACTTC
j_call: TRBJ2-5; v_call: TRBV11-2; clone_size: -; d_call: TRBD2; cdr3_aa: CASRSQGWGGETQYF; cdr3_nt: TGTGCCAGCAGGTCCCAAGGGTGGGGGGGAGAGACCCAGTACTTC
j_call: TRBJ1-5; v_call: TRBV5-1; clone_size: -; d_call: -; cdr3_aa: CASSCSGTQPQHF; cdr3_nt: TGCGCCAGCAGCTGTTCAGGCACTCAGCCCCAGCATTTT
j_call: TRBJ2-5; v_call: TRBV3-1/TRBV3-2; clone_size: -; d_call: TRBD2; cdr3_aa: CASGTSGGGETQYF; cdr3_nt: TGTGCCAGCGGCACTAGCGGGGGCGGTGAGACCCAGTACTTC
j_call: TRBJ1-2; v_call: TRBV5-1; clone_size: -; d_call: TRBD1; cdr3_aa: CASSYGTGKDNYGYTF; cdr3_nt: TGCGCCAGCAGCTACGGGACAGGGAAAGATAACTATGGCTACACCTTC
j_call: TRBJ2-1; v_call: TRBV7-3; clone_size: -; d_call: TRBD2; cdr3_aa: CASSLGLAGGPDEQFF; cdr3_nt: TGTGCCAGCAGCTTAGGACTAGCGGGGGGGCCCGATGAGCAGTTCTTC
j_call: TRBJ2-7; v_call: TRBV7-2; clone_size: -; d_call: TRBD1; cdr3_aa: CASSLDRGREQYF; cdr3_nt: TGTGCCAGCAGCCTTGACAGGGGACGCGAGCAGTACTTC
j_call: TRBJ1-6; v_call: TRBV5-6; clone_size: -; d_call: -; cdr3_aa: CASSLGANSPLHF; cdr3_nt: TGTGCCAGCAGCTTGGGCGCCAATTCACCCCTCCACTTT
j_call: TRBJ2-3; v_call: TRBV3-1/TRBV3-2; clone_size: -; d_call: TRBD2; cdr3_aa: CASSQDYRLGGAGGRYSTDTQYF; cdr3_nt: TGTGCCAGCAGCCAAGATTATCGTTTGGGTGGAGCGGGAGGTCGATATAGCACAGATACGCAGTATTTT
j_call: TRBJ1-1; v_call: TRBV18; clone_size: -; d_call: -; cdr3_aa: CASSPPLSQGMNTEAFF; cdr3_nt: TGTGCCAGCTCACCACCCCTCTCCCAGGGGATGAACACTGAAGCTTTCTTT
j_call: TRBJ1-4; v_call: TRBV28; clone_size: -; d_call: -; cdr3_aa: CASSSGGVGANEKLFF; cdr3_nt: TGTGCCAGCAGTTCCGGGGGAGTCGGGGCTAATGAAAAACTGTTTTTT
j_call: TRBJ1-2; v_call: TRBV6-5; clone_size: -; d_call: -; cdr3_aa: CASRIGGDNYGYTF; cdr3_nt: TGTGCCAGCAGAATAGGGGGGGATAACTATGGCTACACCTTC
j_call: TRBJ2-2; v_call: TRBV7-9; clone_size: many; d_call: -; cdr3_aa: CATEIETGTTRSPTGELFF; cdr3_nt: TGTGCCACCGAAATTGAGACAGGTACAACCAGAAGTCCCACCGGGGAGCTGTTTTTT
j_call: TRBJ2-1; v_call: TRBV4-2; clone_size: -; d_call: TRBD2; cdr3_aa: CASSQVIASGRDNEQFF; cdr3_nt: TGTGCCAGCAGCCAAGTAATAGCGTCCGGGAGGGACAATGAGCAGTTCTTC
j_call: TRBJ2-1; v_call: TRBV24-1; clone_size: -; d_call: TRBD2; cdr3_aa: CATSDSGLAEGNEQFF; cdr3_nt: TGTGCCACCAGTGATTCGGGACTAGCGGAGGGGAATGAGCAGTTCTTC
j_call: TRBJ2-7; v_call: TRBV6-5; clone_size: -; d_call: TRBD1; cdr3_aa: CASRNLGGRVDEQYF; cdr3_nt: TGTGCCAGCAGAAACCTAGGGGGCAGAGTTGACGAGCAGTACTTC
j_call: TRBJ1-2; v_call: TRBV19; clone_size: -; d_call: -; cdr3_aa: CASSYPGRANYGYTF; cdr3_nt: TGTGCCAGTAGTTACCCAGGGCGAGCTAACTATGGCTACACCTTC
j_call: TRBJ2-1; v_call: TRBV7-9; clone_size: once; d_call: TRBD2; cdr3_aa: CASSSWGGNEQFF; cdr3_nt: TGTGCCAGCAGCTCCTGGGGGGGTAATGAGCAGTTCTTC
j_call: TRBJ2-6; v_call: TRBV7-8; clone_size: -; d_call: -; cdr3_aa: CASSPGRAGTGANVLTF; cdr3_nt: TGTGCCAGCAGCCCCGGGCGGGCAGGCACTGGGGCCAACGTCCTGACTTTC
j_call: TRBJ1-3; v_call: TRBV19; clone_size: -; d_call: TRBD1; cdr3_aa: CASNDAGTGTGNTIYF; cdr3_nt: TGTGCCAGTAATGACGCCGGGACAGGGACTGGAAACACCATATATTTT
j_call: TRBJ2-3; v_call: TRBV7-9; clone_size: once; d_call: TRBD2; cdr3_aa: CASSFSGLAGGDTQYF; cdr3_nt: TGTGCCAGCAGCTTTTCAGGACTAGCGGGGGGGGATACGCAGTATTTT
j_call: TRBJ2-1; v_call: TRBV19; clone_size: -; d_call: TRBD2; cdr3_aa: CASSPLAGAYNEQFF; cdr3_nt: TGTGCCAGTAGCCCACTAGCGGGGGCCTACAATGAGCAGTTCTTC
j_call: TRBJ2-7; v_call: TRBV6-5; clone_size: -; d_call: -; cdr3_aa: CASSSVLTYEQYF; cdr3_nt: TGTGCCAGCAGTTCGGTCTTAACCTACGAGCAGTACTTC
j_call: TRBJ1-2; v_call: TRBV5-4; clone_size: few; d_call: TRBD1; cdr3_aa: CASSSQGAGGYGYTF; cdr3_nt: TGTGCCAGCAGCTCACAGGGGGCCGGGGGGTATGGCTACACCTTC
j_call: TRBJ1-2; v_call: TRBV28; clone_size: -; d_call: -; cdr3_aa: CATWRNYGYTF; cdr3_nt: TGTGCCACCTGGAGGAACTATGGCTACACCTTC
j_call: TRBJ2-3; v_call: TRBV7-2; clone_size: -; d_call: -; cdr3_aa: CASRGASSDTQYF; cdr3_nt: TGTGCCAGCCGGGGGGCATCGTCAGATACGCAGTATTTT
j_call: TRBJ2-1; v_call: TRBV5-1; clone_size: -; d_call: TRBD1; cdr3_aa: CASSRDSPYNEQFF; cdr3_nt: TGCGCCAGCAGCCGGGACAGCCCCTACAATGAGCAGTTCTTC
j_call: TRBJ2-7; v_call: TRBV18; clone_size: -; d_call: TRBD1; cdr3_aa: CASSPRDRVIDEQYF; cdr3_nt: TGTGCCAGCTCACCAAGGGACAGGGTTATCGACGAGCAGTACTTC
j_call: TRBJ1-6; v_call: TRBV7-6; clone_size: -; d_call: -; cdr3_aa: CASSSSGRAIRNSPLHF; cdr3_nt: TGTGCCAGCAGCTCCTCAGGCAGGGCGATAAGGAATTCACCCCTCCACTTT
j_call: TRBJ2-3; v_call: TRBV2; clone_size: -; d_call: -; cdr3_aa: CASSVLANTDTQYF; cdr3_nt: TGTGCCAGCAGTGTTCTAGCCAACACAGATACGCAGTATTTT
j_call: TRBJ1-2; v_call: TRBV19; clone_size: -; d_call: TRBD1; cdr3_aa: CASSRTGENGYTF; cdr3_nt: TGTGCCAGTAGTAGGACAGGGGAGAATGGCTACACCTTC